This T cell receptor (beta chain) was identified in a study of blood T cell dynamics during melanoma immunotherapy. For the study at large: Metastatic melanoma patients received first-line pembrolizumab or nivolumab plus ipilimumab. Overall study results and limits: At W3, later disease-control patients showed bifurcated PBMC repertoire changes, unlike progressors.

Regarding time point: pre-treatment baseline. Disease control meant complete response, partial response or stable disease at 12 weeks. Patients with prior systemic cancer treatment, concomitant immunosuppressants, or other active malignancies were excluded. The method was immunoSEQ multiplex PCR; TCRdb's version includes in-frame clones alone and lacks a portion of them. The sample comprises roughly 25,000 clones, roughly 85% of which are singletons, and approximately 4.6% rests with the top ten. Germline V CDR1 and CDR2: MNHEY, SVGAGI. This CDR3 spans 13 amino acids. The V segment lost 7 bases and the J segment 3 bases; nucleotides outside the gene matches: 4. Concerning this clone itself: Its antigen is not identified.

Sequenced here: blood, sampled from a patient treated with checkpoint blockade. The clonotype was recovered from a human donor with melanoma. V and J are TRBV6-5 and TRBJ2-5, with 8 nucleotides matching TRBD2. This CDR3 is CASTDGGEETQYF. CDR3 nucleotides: TGTGCCAGCACCGACGGGGGGGAAGAGACCCAGTACTTC.